This T cell receptor beta chain was obtained from a study of blood T cells in healthy people across ages. The CDR3 runs to 13 residues. Germline CDR1 and CDR2: LNHNV and YYDKDF (reference sequence). Trimming stripped 5 bases from V and 8 bases from J, with 14 bases between. Then a second PCR, running roughly 6 to 11 cycles, was carried out with a sample-barcoded 5' primer and a J-beta primer mix. TCRdb reanalysed the 5' RACE reads using MiXCR and keeps one entry per CDR3 protein. The sample consists of almost 800,000 distinct CDR3 sequences, 58% of them appearing once. The sequence was collected from a man aged 25 to 45 in good health. Sequencing was performed on blood. The gene calls are TRBV15 and TRBJ2-3, with unresolved D. CDR3 sequence reads: CATSSNVPGTQYF. CDR3 nucleotides: TGTGCCACCAGCTCTAATGTGCCGGGTACGCAGTATTTT.